The sequence of this T cell receptor beta chain was determined in a study of cytomegalovirus exposure and HLA in healthy donors. Study-level information: An analysis done earlier identified 100 million to 140 million unique TCR beta sequences from about 180 million T cells.

For this clone: Its antigen is currently unknown.

Use of 60 Vbeta and 13 Jbeta primers characterized the PCR. Libraries were prepared by immunoSEQ multiplex PCR; TCRdb keeps only in-frame clonotypes and omits some of them. This table holds over 80,000 clones, around 74% found once. Study-level results: Later on, an analysis showed TCR association rates differing by HLA locus, with DRB1 the most and HLA-C the fewest. An analysis that came later showed most CMV-associated TCR beta chains appearing HLA-restricted.

The TCR sequence derives from a female donor in good health and CMV-seropositive. What was sequenced was PBMCs.

The CDR3 DNA reads as TGTGCCAGCAGCTTAGGGGACAGGGCGGTGGGAGAAAAACTGTTTTTT. This encodes CASSLGDRAVGEKLFF. This rearrangement joins TRBV7-2 to TRBJ1-4, with 9 bases that match TRBD1. The CDR3 is made up of 16 amino acids. The V and J ends lost 1 base and 8 bases, in that order; junction bases with no gene match: 8. Germline CDR1 reads SGHTA; CDR2 reads FQGNSA. Looking up the rest from reference TRBV7-2 and TRBJ1-4 gives the full variable domain: GAGVSQSPSNKVTEKGKDVELRCDPISGHTALYWYRQSLGQGLEFLIYFQGNSAPDKSGLPSDRFSAERTGGSVSTLTIQRTQQEDSAVYLCASSLGDRAVGEKLFFGSGTQLSVL.